These 8 T cell receptor beta chains were sequenced from one sample in a study of CD8 T cells in ankylosing spondylitis. TCRdb fed the 5' RACE reads into MiXCR, producing one record per CDR3 protein. The table has some 250,000 distinct CDR3 sequences, under 30% seen once; the top ten hold approximately 0.61%. What was sequenced was blood, either unsorted or a sorted T cell fraction (not recorded which). These receptors all come from a male donor with ankylosing spondylitis or in good health (not recorded which).

This clonotype was observed at least ten times. This chain joins TRBV6-6 and TRBJ2-7; possible D gene TRBD1, 5 bases. Deletions cut 5 bases from V and 4 bases from J, with 12 bases between. The CDR3 is made up of 13 amino acids. Germline values: CDR1 MNHNY, CDR2 SVGAGI (reference sequence). The CDR3 region is CASSRRVAYEQYF. The CDR3 nucleotides are TGTGCCAGCAGTCGCAGGGTTGCATACGAGCAGTACTTC.

This clonotype has at least ten counts. This sequence joins TRBV20-1 and TRBJ2-1; a possible D gene is TRBD1 (6 bases). The germline V and J ends were trimmed by 0 bases and 4 bases, with 10 bases remaining between them. There are 14 residues in the CDR3. Germline V gives CDR1 DFQATT, CDR2 SNEGSKA (reference sequence). CDR3 sequence (DNA): TGCAGTGCTAGAGATCGGCAGGGGTACAATGAGCAGTTCTTC. It is translated as CSARDRQGYNEQFF.

There are a few counts of this clonotype. The V call is TRBV20-1, the J call TRBJ2-7, with no clear D. This CDR3 spans 14 amino acids. Trimming removed 5 bases at V and 4 bases at J, with 18 bases between. The germline gives CDR1 DFQATT, CDR2 SNEGSKA (reference sequence). This CDR3 reads CSAGVLGKRYEQYF. For the CDR3, the DNA is TGCAGTGCTGGCGTGCTGGGAAAGAGGTACGAGCAGTACTTC.

This clonotype was seen only a few times. The chain combines TRBV20-1 with TRBJ2-4; a weak D match, TRBD1 (5 bases). CDR3 length: 14 amino acids. Between the trimmed V and J ends, which lost 7 bases and 2 bases, there was a span of 15 bases. In germline, CDR1 is DFQATT, CDR2 SNEGSKA (reference sequence). This chain's CDR3 is CSGNAGKTKNIQYF. CDR3 DNA: TGCAGTGGAAATGCAGGGAAAACCAAAAACATTCAGTACTTC.

J is TRBJ2-1 and V is TRBV5-1; tentative D call: TRBD1 (5 bases). The CDR3 totals 13 residues. V lost 6 bases and J 7 bases, leaving 14 bases between the germline ends. Germline V gene data show CDR1 as SGHRS and CDR2 as YFSETQ. The CDR3 sequence: CASKIQVENEQFF. DNA for the CDR3: TGCGCCAGCAAGATACAGGTGGAGAATGAGCAGTTCTTC. Based on the CDR3 plus reference TRBV5-1 and TRBJ2-1, the full variable domain is KAGVTQTPRYLIKTRGQQVTLSCSPISGHRSVSWYQQTPGQGLQFLFEYFSETQRNKGNFPGRFSGRQFSNSRSEMNVSTLELGDSALYLCASKIQVENEQFFGPGTRLTVL.

Many counts were recorded for this clonotype. J is TRBJ1-1 and V is TRBV20-1; possible D gene TRBD1, 5 bases. Germline-derived CDR1 and CDR2 are DFQATT and SNEGSKA (reference sequence). This CDR3 contains 15 residues. V was pared by 2 bases and J by 0 bases, with 13 bases between. CDR3 sequence (DNA): TGCAGTGCTAGACACCCGGGACCGATGAACACTGAAGCTTTCTTT. Translated, it gives CSARHPGPMNTEAFF.

This rearrangement joins TRBV28 to TRBJ2-3; the D gene could be TRBD1 or TRBD2 (6 bases each). The CDR3 runs to 14 residues. Germline CDR1 and CDR2: MDHEN and SYDVKM. V lost 7 bases to trimming and J lost 2 bases, with 13 bases between them. The CDR3, as DNA: TGTGCCAGCACTGAAGGGGGGAACACAGATACGCAGTATTTT. This sequence encodes CASTEGGNTDTQYF.

This clonotype has a count of ten or more. The J gene is TRBJ1-6, the V gene TRBV20-1; D possibly corresponds to TRBD1 (6 bases). Germline values: CDR1 DFQATT, CDR2 SNEGSKA (reference sequence). With 6 bases removed from V and 9 bases from J, the gap between germline ends came to 24 bases. The CDR3 runs to 16 residues. CDR3 sequence (DNA): TGCAGTGCCCATCCCGGCGGGGGACATACCCTTTCACCCCTCCACTTT. It codes for CSAHPGGGHTLSPLHF.